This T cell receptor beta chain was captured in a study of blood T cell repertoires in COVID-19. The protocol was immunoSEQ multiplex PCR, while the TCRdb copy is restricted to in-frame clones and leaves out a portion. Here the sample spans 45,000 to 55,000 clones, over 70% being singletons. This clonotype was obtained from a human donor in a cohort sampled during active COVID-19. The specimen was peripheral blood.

The CDR3 region is CASSETRWLYF. Written as DNA, the CDR3 is TGTGCCAGCAGTGAAACGCGGTGGCTCTACTTC. J is TRBJ2-5 and V is TRBV6-1; no clear D gene. The CDR3 contains 11 residues. Between the trimmed V and J ends, which lost 2 bases and 14 bases, there was a span of 12 bases. The germline CDR1 and CDR2 sequences are MNHNS and SASEGT.